This TCR beta chain was identified in a study of cytomegalovirus exposure and HLA in healthy donors. Findings and limits, study-wide: Across donors, most TCRs were seen rarely, yet some public ones were widespread. Later on, an analysis tied approximately 17,000 TCR beta sequences to HLA alleles at 0.05 false discovery rate. TCR beta chains numbering some 160 were designated cytomegalovirus-associated.

The study ran its PCR with 60 Vbeta and 13 Jbeta primers. Method: immunoSEQ multiplex PCR; TCRdb's copy keeps in-frame clones and lacks some. The table lists roughly 160,000 clones, roughly 83% of them singletons, with around 1.3% in the top ten. Turning to this clone: What it binds is not known.

Trimming removed 6 bases at V and 7 bases at J, with 12 bases between. CDR3 length equals 13 residues. Germline CDR1 and CDR2: SNHLY and FYNNEI. The sample comprised PBMCs. The gene calls are TRBV2 and TRBJ2-2; maybe TRBD1 (6 bases). This receptor was taken from a boy under 10 years old in good health and CMV-seronegative. The CDR3 sequence: CASRPRTVGELFF. The CDR3 DNA reads TGTGCCAGCAGGCCTAGGACAGTCGGGGAGCTGTTTTTT.